These 27 T cell receptor beta chains originate from one sample sequenced in a study of blood T cells in healthy people across ages. Primers used in a second PCR of roughly 6 to 12 cycles were a sample-barcoded 5' primer and a J-beta primer mix. TCRdb itself ran the 5' RACE reads through MiXCR, one entry per CDR3 protein. The profile shows approximately 780,000 distinct CDR3 sequences, roughly 25% of them singletons. These same records also appear under a second study, on T cells of mothers and their children.

Material for sequencing was blood. These receptors all come from a boy younger than 18 in good health.

This clonotype was seen only a few times. The V and J genes are TRBV12-3 or TRBV12-4 and TRBJ2-2; 9 bases map to TRBD2. V shed 6 bases, J shed 12 bases, and the junction held 14 bases outside the gene matches. The CDR3 runs 15 residues. CDR3: CASRSSGTSSRKLFF. The DNA of the CDR3 is TGTGCCAGCAGGTCATCCGGGACTAGCAGCAGGAAGCTGTTTTTT.

This chain's CDR3 is CASSPTSGRETQYF. The CDR3 nucleotides are TGTGCCAGCAGCCCGACTAGCGGGCGGGAGACCCAGTACTTC. This chain connects TRBV7-2 to TRBJ2-1; 10 nucleotides agree with TRBD2. The assigned J gene may be wrong: the sequence end matches TRBJ2-5 better. This CDR3 has 14 amino acids. Germline lookup yields CDR1 SGHTA and CDR2 FQGNSA.

This clonotype was observed many times. The V and J genes are TRBV5-1 and TRBJ2-5; maybe TRBD1 (5 bases). This CDR3 is 13 amino acids long. CDR1 and CDR2 from the germline V gene are SGHRS and YFSETQ. Deletions cut 0 bases from V and 4 bases from J, with 7 bases between. CDR3 protein: CASSLERGETQYF. DNA of the CDR3: TGCGCCAGCAGCTTGGAAAGGGGAGAGACCCAGTACTTC. Supplemented by reference TRBV5-1 and TRBJ2-5, the full variable domain reads KAGVTQTPRYLIKTRGQQVTLSCSPISGHRSVSWYQQTPGQGLQFLFEYFSETQRNKGNFPGRFSGRQFSNSRSEMNVSTLELGDSALYLCASSLERGETQYFGPGTRLLVL.

CDR3 sequence: CASSLYGVTEAFF. The DNA of the CDR3 is TGCGCCAGCAGCTTGTACGGAGTCACTGAAGCTTTCTTT. V and J are TRBV5-1 and TRBJ1-1; D call uncertain. This CDR3 is built from 13 residues. V lost 1 base, J lost 4 bases, and 8 bases lay in between. The V gene's germline CDR1 is SGHRS and CDR2 YFSETQ.

The chain has TRBV20-1 and TRBJ2-6; the D gene is possibly TRBD1 (5 bases). In germline, CDR1 is DFQATT, CDR2 SNEGSKA (reference sequence). This CDR3 comprises 15 residues. V dropped 4 bases and J dropped 1 base, with 11 bases sitting between them. The CDR3 coding sequence is TGCAGTGCTACTCCCGCAGGGTCTGGGGCCAACGTCCTGACTTTC. It is translated as CSATPAGSGANVLTF.

This chain connects TRBV10-3 to TRBJ1-1, with TRBD1 as a possible D gene (5 bases). The CDR3 is 14 amino acids. With 4 bases removed from V and 1 base from J, the gap between germline ends came to 10 bases. From germline, CDR1 is ENHRY and CDR2 SYGVKD. CDR3 sequence reads: CAISATVSNTEAFF. DNA of the CDR3: TGTGCCATCAGTGCGACAGTCTCGAACACTGAAGCTTTCTTT.

V is TRBV20-1 and J is TRBJ2-1, with D uncertain. The CDR3 contains 13 residues. V lost 3 bases to trimming and J lost 0 bases, with 6 bases between them. Germline-derived CDR1 and CDR2 are DFQATT and SNEGSKA (reference sequence). CDR3 DNA sequence: TGCAGTGCTAGGCCTAGCTCCTACAATGAGCAGTTCTTC. Translating it yields CSARPSSYNEQFF.

This clonotype appeared a few times. This CDR3 reads CASSYGGEGNIQYF. The CDR3 DNA reads as TGTGCCAGCAGTTACGGGGGGGAGGGAAACATTCAGTACTTC. The V call is TRBV6-5, the J call TRBJ2-4; TRBD2 agrees at 7 bases. Germline V gives CDR1 MNHEY, CDR2 SVGAGI. The CDR3 covers 14 residues. Unmatched junction bases numbered 4, after V lost 2 bases and J lost 6 bases.

This clonotype was recorded once. This rearrangement joins TRBV15 to TRBJ1-5; 7 nucleotides line up with TRBD1. CDR1 LNHNV and CDR2 YYDKDF come from the germline V gene (reference sequence). With V trimmed by 0 bases and J by 4 bases, 6 bases remained unmatched. The CDR3 extends over 16 amino acids. The CDR3 protein is CATSRDSGQPNQPQHF. The CDR3 DNA is TGTGCCACCAGCAGAGATTCGGGACAGCCGAATCAGCCCCAGCATTTT.

In DNA, the CDR3 is TGTGCCAGCAGTTACCTCCTGCCAGGATCCTCTGGAAACACCATATATTTT. Protein: CASSYLLPGSSGNTIYF. This chain connects TRBV6-2 or TRBV6-3 to TRBJ1-3; no reliable D call. From germline, CDR1 is MNHEY and CDR2 SVGEGT. This CDR3 comprises 17 residues. The germline V and J ends were trimmed by 2 bases and 0 bases, with 14 bases remaining between them.

The V call is TRBV6-1, the J call TRBJ1-2; maybe TRBD1 (6 bases). From germline, CDR1 is MNHNS and CDR2 SASEGT. The germline V and J ends were trimmed by 2 bases and 5 bases, with 12 bases remaining between them. CDR3 length: 14 amino acids. The chain's CDR3 is CASSEPAGQYGYTF. The CDR3 DNA reads as TGTGCCAGCAGTGAACCAGCCGGACAGTATGGCTACACCTTC.

The table lists this clonotype with a few counts. The J gene is TRBJ2-5, the V gene TRBV9, with a weak D call TRBD2 (5 bases). Germline CDR1 SGDLS, CDR2 YYNGEE. There are 14 residues in the CDR3. Trimming pared 1 base from V and 5 bases from J, leaving 12 bases between. This CDR3 is CASSVSAGKETQYF. The CDR3 DNA reads as TGTGCCAGCAGCGTAAGCGCCGGGAAGGAGACCCAGTACTTC.

The rearrangement joins TRBV29-1 to TRBJ1-5; D unclear. V was pared by 7 bases and J by 5 bases, with 21 bases between. Germline assignment: CDR1 SQVTM and CDR2 ANQGSEA. The CDR3 is made up of 15 amino acids. CDR3 protein: CSATTNSANYQPQHF. CDR3 DNA sequence: TGCAGCGCCACTACAAATTCCGCGAATTATCAGCCCCAGCATTTT. Drawing the rest from reference TRBV29-1 and TRBJ1-5, the complete variable domain is SAVISQKPSRDICQRGTSLTIQCQVDSQVTMMFWYRQQPGQSLTLIATANQGSEATYESGFVIDKFPISRPNLTFSTLTVSNMSPEDSSIYLCSATTNSANYQPQHFGDGTRLSIL.

This chain joins TRBV3-1 and TRBJ1-4; 7 positions agree with TRBD1. Per the germline V gene, CDR1 is LGHDT and CDR2 is YNNKEL (reference sequence). J was trimmed by 5 bases and V by 5 bases; bases with no gene match: 8. The CDR3 spans 15 residues. The CDR3 spells CASSFPGTENEKLFF. DNA of the CDR3: TGTGCCAGCAGCTTTCCGGGGACAGAGAATGAAAAACTGTTTTTT.

This clonotype was seen a handful of times. The chain is built from TRBV28 and TRBJ1-4, with a tentative D call TRBD1 (6 bases). V was cut by 3 bases and J by 5 bases, with 19 bases left in between. The CDR3 extends over 17 amino acids. From germline, CDR1 is MDHEN and CDR2 SYDVKM. The CDR3 nucleotides read TGTGCCAGCAGTTTCTTGGACAGATCAAAAGAGAATGAAAAACTGTTTTTT. This encodes CASSFLDRSKENEKLFF.

This clonotype has more than one count but fewer than ten. J is TRBJ1-1 and V is TRBV5-1; no clear D. V was trimmed by 5 bases and J by 1 base, leaving 15 bases between them. The CDR3 totals 15 residues. CDR1 and CDR2 (germline): SGHRS, YFSETQ. CDR3 coding DNA: TGCGCCAGCAGTCTACTCCGGTTCACGAACACTGAAGCTTTCTTT. Amino acid sequence: CASSLLRFTNTEAFF.

The chain uses TRBV20-1 and TRBJ2-5; 7 positions match TRBD2. The junction had 12 bases not matched to a gene; V was cut back by 6 bases and J by 5 bases. The CDR3 runs 14 residues. Germline CDR1 DFQATT, CDR2 SNEGSKA (reference sequence). The CDR3 nucleotides are TGCAGTGCGTCACCGGGACTCGGGGGGGAGACCCAGTACTTC. Translated, it gives CSASPGLGGETQYF.

This clonotype was found many times. A read error may produce the germline difference seen at one junction end. V is TRBV5-1 and J is TRBJ1-4; D ambiguous. From germline, CDR1 is SGHRS and CDR2 YFSETQ. CDR3 length equals 14 residues. The CDR3 coding sequence is TGTGCCAGCAGCCTCAGCACAACTAATGAAAAACTGTTTTTT. Protein product: CASSLSTTNEKLFF.

This clonotype was observed a handful of times. The chain recombines TRBV12-3 or TRBV12-4 with TRBJ2-2, with TRBD1 matching over 9 bases. V was pared by 8 bases and J by 4 bases, with 14 bases of the junction left unmatched. This CDR3 region has 17 residues. CDR3 loop: CASWNSGTGTFTGELFF. The CDR3 region has the DNA TGTGCCAGCTGGAATTCCGGGACAGGGACTTTCACCGGGGAGCTGTTTTTT.

Many counts were recorded for this clonotype. The rearrangement uses TRBV29-1 and TRBJ2-7, with 9 positions matching TRBD2. This CDR3 is 12 amino acids long. Germline V gene data show CDR1 as SQVTM and CDR2 as ANQGSEA. DNA for the CDR3: TGCAGTGTTAGCGGGAGTTCCTACGAGCAGTACTTC. Translation gives CSVSGSSYEQYF.

This clonotype has just a few counts. The V call is TRBV6-6, the J call TRBJ1-2; no clear D. The CDR3 covers 15 residues. Germline-derived CDR1 and CDR2 are MNHNY and SVGAGI (reference sequence). V was clipped by 4 bases and J by 4 bases, with 16 bases between them. CDR3 DNA: TGTGCCAGCAGTTCCCCCGGCAGCTCGCCCTATGGCTACACCTTC. Its translation: CASSSPGSSPYGYTF.

The rearrangement uses TRBV7-9 and TRBJ2-5; D perhaps matches TRBD2 (6 bases). The V gene's germline CDR1 is SEHNR and CDR2 FQNEAQ (reference sequence). V was trimmed by 4 bases and J by 14 bases, leaving 23 bases between them. The CDR3 spans 14 residues. This CDR3 reads CASSSLVPIAVKYF. In nucleotides, the CDR3 is TGTGCCAGCAGCTCCCTAGTTCCGATAGCGGTGAAATACTTC.

The rearrangement joins TRBV20-1 to TRBJ2-7; 8 positions match TRBD1. The CDR3 is made up of 13 amino acids. V lost 0 bases, J lost 5 bases, and 3 bases stayed unmatched. The germline V gene encodes CDR1 DFQATT and CDR2 SNEGSKA (reference sequence). CDR3 region: CSAREDRAHEQYF. The CDR3 DNA sequence: TGCAGTGCTAGAGAGGACAGGGCCCACGAGCAGTACTTC.

The rearrangement joins TRBV12-3 or TRBV12-4 to TRBJ2-7; D is unresolved. The DNA matches TRBJ2-5 better at its end, which makes the J call doubtful. The CDR3 covers 12 residues. The CDR3 loop reads CASSNDWETQYF. The CDR3 DNA sequence: TGTGCCAGCAGTAATGACTGGGAGACCCAGTACTTC.

J is TRBJ1-2 and V is TRBV20-1; TRBD1 matches at 8 bases. The germline CDR1 and CDR2 sequences are DFQATT and SNEGSKA (reference sequence). The CDR3 consists of 21 residues. After removal of 5 bases from V and 4 bases from J, the junction contained 30 bases not matched to a gene. This chain's CDR3 is CSAGTGQGFYRDLVSSYGYTF. CDR3 bases: TGCAGTGCTGGGACAGGCCAGGGATTCTATCGGGACTTGGTCTCTAGCTATGGCTACACCTTC.

The V gene is TRBV5-1, the J gene TRBJ2-5, with D perhaps TRBD2 (5 bases). Per germline, CDR1 SGHRS and CDR2 YFSETQ. The CDR3 loop spans 17 amino acids. Deletions cut 0 bases from V and 0 bases from J, with 15 bases between. The CDR3, as DNA: TGCGCCAGCAGCTTGGTTGGTCGGGGAATTAACCAAGAGACCCAGTACTTC. Its protein is CASSLVGRGINQETQYF.

A few counts support this clonotype. CDR3 sequence: CASSRTGWGGEKLFF. CDR3 DNA sequence: TGTGCCAGCAGCCGGACAGGGTGGGGTGGTGAAAAACTGTTTTTT. This chain joins TRBV6-5 and TRBJ1-4; 8 nucleotides align to TRBD1. V lost 6 bases and J lost 7; bases outside the gene matches: 10. CDR1 and CDR2 from the germline V gene are MNHEY and SVGAGI. This CDR3 has 15 residues.